This is a list of T cell receptor beta chains from one sample in a study of cytomegalovirus exposure and HLA in healthy donors. TCRdb's copy holds only in-frame clones and misses some; the assay was immunoSEQ multiplex PCR. The top ten hold about a tenth of the sample, which has about 160,000 clones, approximately 80% seen once. Sequenced input: PBMCs. The receptors shown here come from a man between 18 and 35 years old in good health and CMV-seropositive. CDR3s include the opening cysteine and the closing phenylalanine or tryptophan. The D gene is left open where the match is weak. Size values are once, few and many counts, or a class for expanded clones, and some rows have none.

CDR3nt	CDR3aa	v_gene	j_gene	abundance	len	d_gene
TGCAGCACTGAGGTTTTACGGGACACAGATACGCAGTATTTT	CSTEVLRDTDTQYF	TRBV29-1	TRBJ2-3	.	14	.
TGTGCCAGCAGCTTGGATGGGCTAGCGGGAGGCAATGAGCAGTTCTTC	CASSLDGLAGGNEQFF	TRBV5-4	TRBJ2-1	.	16	TRBD2
TGCGCCAGCAGCCTGACAGGGGTAGACGATTCACCCCTCCACTTT	CASSLTGVDDSPLHF	TRBV5-1	TRBJ1-6	.	15	TRBD1
TGTGCCAGCAGGGTAGACAGGGACACTGAAGCTTTCTTT	CASRVDRDTEAFF	TRBV7-9	TRBJ1-1	.	13	TRBD1
TGTGCCAGCAGCTTGTTGACTAGCCTCAATGAGCAGTTCTTC	CASSLLTSLNEQFF	TRBV5-6	TRBJ2-1	.	14	TRBD2
TGTGCCAGCAGTGAAAGGGGCAGGCCGGTGGAGACCCAGTACTTC	CASSERGRPVETQYF	TRBV25-1	TRBJ2-5	.	15	.
TGCGCCAGCAGCCAAGACGAAGCGGGGGGGAGAGATACGCAGTATTTT	CASSQDEAGGRDTQYF	TRBV4-3	TRBJ2-3	few	16	TRBD2
TGTGCCAGTAGTCTCGGGACTCCGTCATCATTGTTTTTT	CASSLGTPSSLFF	TRBV19	TRBJ1-4	.	13	.
TGTGCCATCAGTGAGTCGGGCGGCAGGGCGGAGGAGACCCAGTACTTC	CAISESGGRAEETQYF	TRBV10-3	TRBJ2-5	.	16	.
TGCGCCAGCAGCCGGGAGGCAGCGAACACTGAAGCTTTCTTT	CASSREAANTEAFF	TRBV5-1	TRBJ1-1	few	14	.
TGTGCCAGCAGCTTAGTCGGCGTTGATTTAGCGAACACTGAAGCTTTCTTT	CASSLVGVDLANTEAFF	TRBV11-2	TRBJ1-1	.	17	.
TGTGCCAGCAGTCGAACAGGGGCTCGGACTGAAGCTTTCTTT	CASSRTGARTEAFF	TRBV2	TRBJ1-1	.	14	TRBD1
TGTGCCAGCAGCCGACAGGGTGCGACGAGGGAGACCCAGTACTTC	CASSRQGATRETQYF	TRBV7-2	TRBJ2-5	.	15	TRBD1
TGTGCCAGCAGCCCCGGAGTCGACTACGAGCGGTACTTC	CASSPGVDYERYF	TRBV9	TRBJ2-7	.	13	.
TGTGCCAGCAGCTCGGGACAGTACTATGGCTACACCTTC	CASSSGQYYGYTF	TRBV7-9	TRBJ1-2	.	13	TRBD1
TGTGCCAGCAGCCCCGGACAGATCGGTGGCTACACCTTC	CASSPGQIGGYTF	TRBV7-9	TRBJ1-2	.	13	.
TGTGCCAGCAGCCCGACCGGGACAGGGGGGTTCGGGTATGGCTACACCTTC	CASSPTGTGGFGYGYTF	TRBV14	TRBJ1-2	.	17	TRBD1
TGTGCCAGTGGATTCCTAGGGGCTTACGAGCAGTACTTC	CASGFLGAYEQYF	TRBV19	TRBJ2-7	.	13	.
TGTGCCAGCAGCTTAGGTTGTGGAGCGGGCACAGATACGCAGTATTTT	CASSLGCGAGTDTQYF	TRBV7-4	TRBJ2-3	.	16	.
TGCGCCAGCAGTCGGGGCCTAATAGCGGGGGGGCATGGGACCGGGGAGCTGTTTTTT	CASSRGLIAGGHGTGELFF	TRBV4-1	TRBJ2-2	.	19	TRBD2
TGTGCCAGCAGCCCGGGACAGGGGAACACTGAAGCTTTCTTT	CASSPGQGNTEAFF	TRBV7-9	TRBJ1-1	.	14	TRBD1
TGCGCCAGCAGCCAAGATCTAAAGTTAGCACATTCAGGCTACACCTTC	CASSQDLKLAHSGYTF	TRBV4-1	TRBJ1-2	.	16	.
TGTGCCAGTAGTATTACAGGGGGCAATCAGCCCCAGCATTTT	CASSITGGNQPQHF	TRBV19	TRBJ1-5	.	14	TRBD1
TGTGCCAGCTCACCGGAGGTGCACTCTGGAAACACCATATATTTT	CASSPEVHSGNTIYF	TRBV18	TRBJ1-3	.	15	.
TGCGCCAGCAGCTTGGGATCGGCCTACAATGAGCAGTTCTTC	CASSLGSAYNEQFF	TRBV5-1	TRBJ2-1	.	14	.
TGTGCCAGCAGAGGGCCCGCGGGCAGGCTGGAAGGCTACACCTTC	CASRGPAGRLEGYTF	TRBV2	TRBJ1-2	.	15	.
TGTGCCAGCACTCTGGCCCCTGAGGGCAATCAGCCCCAGCATTTT	CASTLAPEGNQPQHF	TRBV6-1	TRBJ1-5	.	15	.
TGTGCCAGCAGCCACGGGACTAATACTCGCTACGAGCAGTACTTC	CASSHGTNTRYEQYF	TRBV9	TRBJ2-7	.	15	TRBD2
TGTGCCAGCAGTCCCGGACAGCTACGAGAGCAGTACTTC	CASSPGQLREQYF	TRBV28	TRBJ2-7	.	13	.
TGTGCCAGCACAGCGGGGGATCGAAGAGAGACCCAGTACTTC	CASTAGDRRETQYF	TRBV7-9	TRBJ2-5	.	14	TRBD2
TGTGCCAGCAGCTTATACCGGACAGGGGGCCATGGCTACACCTTC	CASSLYRTGGHGYTF	TRBV7-9	TRBJ1-2	.	15	TRBD1
TGTGCCATCAGTGAGCCTGGACAGGGGAACACCATATATTTT	CAISEPGQGNTIYF	TRBV10-3	TRBJ1-3	.	14	TRBD1
TGTGCCAGCAGCCTTGGGACAGCAACGCCGTTCTTC	CASSLGTATPFF	TRBV5-4	TRBJ2-1	once	12	TRBD1
TGTGCCAGCAGCTTGGGGGGACTAGCGGTTAATGAGCAGTTCTTC	CASSLGGLAVNEQFF	TRBV5-4	TRBJ2-1	.	15	TRBD2
TGCAGCGTTGGGCCCCTGCTCGAGGGTACGCAGTATTTT	CSVGPLLEGTQYF	TRBV29-1	TRBJ2-3	.	13	.
TGTGCCAGCAGCTTAGAGTCTAGCGGGGCTCACTACGAGCAGTACTTC	CASSLESSGAHYEQYF	TRBV7-2	TRBJ2-7	.	16	TRBD2
TGTGCCAGCAGCTTAGGTGGCGGGAGGAATTACGAGCAGTACTTC	CASSLGGGRNYEQYF	TRBV11-2	TRBJ2-7	.	15	TRBD2
TGTGCCAGTGCGTTGGGCGTTAAAGAGACCCAGTACTTC	CASALGVKETQYF	TRBV6-1	TRBJ2-5	.	13	.
TGTGCCAGCAGCTTCAACGGGGGGGTCCATACGCAGTATTTT	CASSFNGGVHTQYF	TRBV5-4	TRBJ2-3	once	14	TRBD2
TGTGCCAGCAGCATCAATAGTTTCAACACTGAAGCTTTCTTT	CASSINSFNTEAFF	TRBV9	TRBJ1-1	.	14	.